The 25 T cell receptor beta chains below were found in one sample sequenced in a study of shared clonotypes between healthy human individuals. Naive CD8 cells were CD45RO-negative, positively selected for CCR7, excluding terminally differentiated effector memory CD45RA+ cells. Using immunoSEQ multiplex PCR, the repertoire was profiled, and TCRdb retains in-frame clones only, with some absent. The repertoire holds millions of clones, with roughly 94% as singletons. The specimen sequenced was naive CD8+ T cells sorted from blood. These receptors were collected from a young man in good health.

This clone occurred once. The V and J genes are TRBV29-1 and TRBJ2-7; D call uncertain. The CDR3 is 13 residues long. Germline CDR1 and CDR2: SQVTM and ANQGSEA. V shed 6 bases and J shed 2 bases, with 14 bases lying between them. The chain's CDR3 is CSVLGLATYEQYF. For the CDR3, the DNA is TGCAGCGTCCTAGGATTAGCAACCTACGAGCAGTACTTC.

The chain is built from TRBV9 and TRBJ2-2; D perhaps matches TRBD2 (6 bases). Between the trimmed V and J ends, which lost 0 bases and 4 bases, there was a span of 13 bases. CDR1 is SGDLS, CDR2 YYNGEE, per germline. CDR3 length: 16 residues. For the CDR3, the DNA is TGTGCCAGCAGCGTAGTGGGGGGAGAGCGCACCGGGGAGCTGTTTTTT. This encodes CASSVVGGERTGELFF. The full variable domain, completed using reference TRBV9 and TRBJ2-2, is DSGVTQTPKHLITATGQRVTLRCSPRSGDLSVYWYQQSLDQGLQFLIQYYNGEERAKGNILERFSAQQFPDLHSELNLSSLELGDSALYFCASSVVGGERTGELFFGEGSRLTVL.

About this clone: Other nucleotide sequences in the sample specify the same CDR3. This sequence joins TRBV13 and TRBJ2-7; D is ambiguous. CDR3 length equals 13 residues. Germline CDR1 PRHDT, CDR2 FYEKMQ (reference sequence). V gave up 3 bases and J gave up 1 base, with 7 bases separating them. The CDR3 here is CASSLAASYEQYF. The DNA for the CDR3 is TGTGCCAGCAGCTTGGCCGCTTCCTACGAGCAGTACTTC.

The genes are TRBV6-1 and TRBJ1-5, with D uncertain. V lost 7 bases and J lost 0, with 13 bases in between. Germline CDR1 and CDR2: MNHNS and SASEGT. The CDR3 covers 15 residues. CDR3 in amino acids: CASIIDSNSNQPQHF. The CDR3, as DNA: TGTGCCAGCATAATTGACTCCAATAGCAATCAGCCCCAGCATTTT.

The chain recombines TRBV18 with TRBJ2-7; D not resolved. Between the trimmed V and J ends, which lost 3 bases and 2 bases, there was a span of 14 bases. The CDR3 is 15 residues long. The germline gives CDR1 KGHSH, CDR2 LQKENI. In nucleotides, the CDR3 is TGTGCCAGCTCACCGCCCATCCGGCGGACCTACGAGCAGTACTTC. This codes for CASSPPIRRTYEQYF.

The chain has TRBV5-1 and TRBJ1-2; D gene uncertain. CDR3 size: 15 residues. V was shortened by 0 bases and J by 4 bases, with 13 bases between the two germline ends. Germline CDR1 reads SGHRS; CDR2 reads YFSETQ. The CDR3 coding sequence is TGCGCCAGCAGCTTGGAGCCGGGAGTTCCCTATGGCTACACCTTC. This codes for CASSLEPGVPYGYTF.

The chain is built from TRBV7-9 and TRBJ1-1; D ambiguous. The V end was cut by 1 base, the J end by 7 bases, with 7 bases between. CDR3 length equals 12 residues. CDR1 and CDR2 from the germline V gene are SEHNR and FQNEAQ (reference sequence). Here the CDR3 reads CASSLGWSEAFF. The DNA for the CDR3 is TGTGCCAGCAGCTTAGGTTGGAGTGAAGCTTTCTTT.

The chain links TRBV4-3 to TRBJ2-1; possible D gene TRBD2, 5 bases. The V gene's germline CDR1 is LGHNA and CDR2 YSLEER. V gave up 0 bases and J gave up 6 bases, with 12 bases separating them. The CDR3 is made up of 15 amino acids. The CDR3 region is CASSQDRMAGNEQFF. The CDR3 DNA follows: TGCGCCAGCAGCCAAGATCGCATGGCGGGCAATGAGCAGTTCTTC.

This clone was picked up one time. The sample has other DNA sequences that encode this CDR3 too. This chain uses TRBV28 with TRBJ2-7; D gene ambiguous. V was pared by 6 bases and J by 3 bases, with 9 bases between. Germline CDR1 is MDHEN and CDR2 is SYDVKM. The CDR3 consists of 12 residues. The CDR3 loop reads CASSLNNYEQYF. CDR3 bases: TGTGCCAGCAGCCTGAATAACTACGAGCAGTACTTC.

The chain joins TRBV7-2 to TRBJ1-1; D unclear. The CDR3 loop spans 16 amino acids. V was clipped by 2 bases and J by 0 bases, with 13 bases between them. Germline V lookup: CDR1 SGHTA, CDR2 FQGNSA. The CDR3 sequence is CASSLLSAGMNTEAFF. The CDR3 DNA sequence: TGTGCCAGCAGCTTACTTTCTGCGGGGATGAACACTGAAGCTTTCTTT.

The V call is TRBV30, the J call TRBJ1-2, with D uncertain. The CDR3 contains 12 residues. Trimming shortened V by 1 base and J by 6 bases, and 9 bases separated the two germline ends. Germline lookup yields CDR1 GTSNPN and CDR2 SVGIG (reference sequence). The CDR3 bases are TGTGCCTGGAGTGGAGGGAATCATGGCTACACCTTC. This gives the protein CAWSGGNHGYTF.

V usage is TRBV27 and J usage is TRBJ2-3; 12 bases are a match to TRBD1. Germline CDR1 reads MNHEY; CDR2 reads SMNVEV (reference sequence). The length of the CDR3 is 17 residues. The V and J ends lost 3 bases and 4 bases, in that order; junction bases with no gene match: 8. The CDR3 region is CASSFGTGGLGADTQYF. Written as DNA, the CDR3 is TGTGCCAGCAGTTTTGGGACAGGGGGCCTTGGCGCAGATACGCAGTATTTT.

This chain connects TRBV7-2 to TRBJ2-2; 8 bases match TRBD1. With V trimmed by 4 bases and J by 6 bases, 7 bases remained unmatched. This CDR3 has 15 residues. The germline V gene has CDR1 SGHTA and CDR2 FQGNSA. DNA for the CDR3: TGTGCCAGCAGCTACTGGACAGGGTGGTCCGGGGAGCTGTTTTTT. Translated: CASSYWTGWSGELFF.

The CDR3 DNA follows: TGTGCCAGCAGCTTGTCTCGGGGGAGGGACACTGAAGCTTTCTTT. Its translation is CASSLSRGRDTEAFF. The rearrangement uses TRBV5-6 and TRBJ1-1; maybe TRBD1 (5 bases). V lost 1 base, J lost 3 bases, and 13 bases lay in between. Germline V gene data show CDR1 as SGHDT and CDR2 as YYEEEE. The CDR3 is made up of 15 amino acids.

The chain couples TRBV28 to TRBJ2-7; no definite D call. CDR3 size: 12 residues. V was pared by 4 bases and J by 3 bases, with 7 bases between. Germline CDR1 is MDHEN and CDR2 is SYDVKM. CDR3 DNA: TGTGCCAGCAGTTCTTCTCTCTACGAGCAGTACTTC. Translating it yields CASSSSLYEQYF.

In the case of this clone: At the DNA level, this CDR3 is encoded by other sequences in the same sample as well. V and J are TRBV19 and TRBJ1-2; TRBD1 aligns across 11 bases. V trimming: 3 bases; J trimming: 5 bases; junction bases outside the gene matches: 2. Per germline, CDR1 LNHDA and CDR2 SQIVND (reference sequence). The CDR3 is made up of 14 amino acids. DNA for the CDR3: TGTGCCAGTAGTATGGGACAGGGGGATTATGGCTACACCTTC. Protein product: CASSMGQGDYGYTF.

The chain links TRBV11-2 to TRBJ1-2, with D perhaps matching TRBD1 (6 bases). V was shortened by 3 bases and J by 2 bases, with 10 bases between the two germline ends. The CDR3 length is 14 residues. Germline CDR1 is SGHAT and CDR2 is FQNNGV. In nucleotides, the CDR3 is TGTGCCAGCAGCTTTGAACAGGGAAACTATGGCTACACCTTC. It yields the protein CASSFEQGNYGYTF.

The chain uses TRBV6-1 and TRBJ1-5; D unresolved. The CDR3 is 16 amino acids. CDR1 and CDR2 from the germline V gene are MNHNS and SASEGT. Trimming shortened V by 3 bases and J by 7 bases, and 19 bases separated the two germline ends. The CDR3 bases are TGTGCCAGCAGTGACCCCCTTAGTGGGCTATGGCAGCCCCAGCATTTT. Translation: CASSDPLSGLWQPQHF.

This rearrangement joins TRBV5-8 to TRBJ2-6, with 8 bases matching TRBD1. Per germline, CDR1 SGHTS and CDR2 YDEGEE. The V segment lost 7 bases and the J segment 18 bases; nucleotides outside the gene matches: 12. This CDR3 contains 12 residues. The CDR3 nucleotides read TGTGCCAGCGTCCCGTATGGGACAGGAAGGACTTTC. This codes for CASVPYGTGRTF.

This CDR3 reads CASSSIPGLASVTGELFF. The CDR3 nucleotides are TGTGCCAGCAGCTCGATTCCGGGACTAGCAAGCGTGACCGGGGAGCTGTTTTTT. The rearrangement uses TRBV7-9 and TRBJ2-2; 9 bases agree with TRBD2. Germline V gene lookup returns CDR1 SEHNR and CDR2 FQNEAQ (reference sequence). The CDR3 contains 18 residues. Germline trimming cut 4 bases from V and 5 bases from J; bases unmatched to any gene: 14.

This chain uses TRBV7-9 with TRBJ2-7; tentatively, D is TRBD1 (6 bases). In germline, CDR1 is SEHNR, CDR2 FQNEAQ (reference sequence). The CDR3 is 12 residues long. Deletions cut 5 bases from V and 7 bases from J, with 12 bases between. DNA for the CDR3: TGTGCCAGCAGCCCAGGGGTAGCGGAGCAGTACTTC. Protein: CASSPGVAEQYF.

This rearrangement joins TRBV7-6 to TRBJ2-7; 7 nucleotides align to TRBD2. The junction had 19 bases not matched to a gene; V was cut back by 1 base and J by 7 bases. CDR1 is SGHVS and CDR2 is FNYEAQ in the germline V gene. The CDR3 consists of 18 residues. CDR3 bases: TGTGCCAGCAGCTTAGGGGCCAGGGAGGGATTAGCTCCTAGGGAGCAGTACTTC. The encoded protein is CASSLGAREGLAPREQYF. Complete variable domain (other parts from reference TRBV7-6 and TRBJ2-7): GAGVSQSPRYKVTKRGQDVALRCDPISGHVSLYWYRQALGQGPEFLTYFNYEAQQDKSGLPNDRFSAERPEGSISTLTIQRTEQRDSAMYRCASSLGAREGLAPREQYFGPGTRLTVT.

The J gene is TRBJ2-2, the V gene TRBV4-1; 8 bases map to TRBD1. V gave up 1 base and J gave up 6 bases; unmatched junction bases: 10. The CDR3 contains 17 residues. CDR1 MGHRA and CDR2 YSYEKL come from the germline V gene. The CDR3 protein is CASSQVADRVWAGELFF. DNA of the CDR3: TGCGCCAGCAGCCAAGTTGCGGACAGGGTATGGGCCGGGGAGCTGTTTTTT.

The rearrangement uses TRBV28 and TRBJ1-4; unclear D gene. The CDR3 is 15 amino acids. V was cut by 7 bases and J by 5 bases, with 17 bases left in between. Germline CDR1 is MDHEN and CDR2 is SYDVKM. The CDR3 protein is CASTPLGFDNEKLFF. The CDR3 DNA sequence: TGTGCCAGCACGCCTTTGGGGTTCGACAATGAAAAACTGTTTTTT.

This chain uses TRBV19 with TRBJ2-7; D uncertain. The CDR3 is 12 amino acids. Germline lookup yields CDR1 LNHDA and CDR2 SQIVND (reference sequence). The ends were cut back, 9 bases at V and 1 base at J, with 10 bases in the middle. CDR3 loop: CASNKKSYEQYF. The CDR3 region has the DNA TGTGCCAGCAACAAGAAGTCCTACGAGCAGTACTTC.